Following are 14 T cell receptor beta chains from one sample sequenced in a study of blood T cell repertoires in COVID-19 (dated by TCRdb to 2018 to 2021). Library preparation used the immunoSEQ multiplex PCR assay. TCRdb took over this immuneACCESS table, retaining in-frame rearrangements with V and J assigned. Such tables are incomplete; in checked studies, under half of the missing clones stem from an unresolved V gene, and the remainder is unexplained. In all, the sample holds 400,000 or so clones, and over 75% of those were seen once. The ten largest make up roughly 2% of the sample. Specimen: PBMCs or T cells enriched from blood (not recorded which). Every receptor here comes from a woman aged 40 to 50 with acute COVID-19.

The chain links TRBV2 to TRBJ1-1; perhaps TRBD1 as D (6 bases). Germline assignment: CDR1 SNHLY and CDR2 FYNNEI. The CDR3 sequence is 14 residues long. V was pared by 6 bases and J by 4 bases, with 15 bases between. The CDR3 protein is CASSLGRGVTEAFF. In DNA, the CDR3 is TGTGCCAGCAGCCTAGGGAGGGGGGTCACTGAAGCTTTCTTT.

In its sample, this clone was seen once. This chain connects TRBV14 to TRBJ1-3; unclear D gene. Deletions cut 0 bases from V and 2 bases from J, with 5 bases between. This CDR3 has 14 residues. Germline V gene data show CDR1 as SGHDN and CDR2 as FVKESK. CDR3 amino acids: CASSQDLAGNTIYF. The DNA of the CDR3 is TGTGCCAGCAGCCAAGATCTTGCTGGAAACACCATATATTTT.

The chain joins TRBV9 to TRBJ2-5, with 10 bases lining up with TRBD2. The CDR3 is 15 residues long. V was pared by 4 bases and J by 2 bases, with 5 bases of the junction left unmatched. CDR1 is SGDLS and CDR2 is YYNGEE in the germline V gene. The CDR3 region has the DNA TGTGCCAGCAGCCCGGGACTAGCGATACAAGAGACCCAGTACTTC. This sequence encodes CASSPGLAIQETQYF.

The J gene is TRBJ2-3, the V gene TRBV3-1 (or the pseudogene TRBV3-2); weak D call: TRBD2 (6 bases). CDR1 is LGHDT and CDR2 is YNNKEL in the germline V gene (reference sequence). Trimming took 6 bases from V and 5 from J, leaving 6 bases between them. The CDR3 is 11 residues long. CDR3 in amino acids: CASREGDTQYF. CDR3 coding DNA: TGTGCCAGCAGGGAGGGAGATACGCAGTATTTT.

CDR3 loop: CASTRGLPGNEQFF. For the CDR3, the DNA is TGTGCCAGCACTAGGGGTCTCCCGGGCAATGAGCAGTTCTTC. The V and J genes are TRBV6-5 and TRBJ2-1, with D perhaps matching TRBD1 (5 bases). The germline V and J ends were trimmed by 7 bases and 6 bases, with 16 bases remaining between them. The CDR3 spans 14 residues. Germline-derived CDR1 and CDR2 are MNHEY and SVGAGI.

As to this clone: The sample contains more than one DNA sequence encoding this CDR3. This sequence joins TRBV10-3 and TRBJ1-5; D remains unclear. The CDR3 runs to 14 residues. V was pared by 3 bases and J by 2 bases, with 8 bases between. Per germline, CDR1 ENHRY and CDR2 SYGVKD. Here the CDR3 reads CAISESGGNQPQHF. The CDR3 DNA reads TGTGCCATCAGTGAATCCGGGGGCAATCAGCCCCAGCATTTT.

The rearrangement links TRBV30 to TRBJ1-1; possibly TRBD1 for D (5 bases). V was pared by 2 bases and J by 8 bases, with 18 bases between. CDR1 is GTSNPN, CDR2 SVGIG, per germline (reference sequence). This CDR3 region has 14 residues. CDR3 residues: CAWSPQGRVGEAFF. In DNA form, the CDR3 reads TGTGCCTGGAGTCCCCAGGGCAGGGTAGGCGAAGCTTTCTTT.

The rearrangement links TRBV10-3 to TRBJ1-2; 10 bases align to TRBD1. The CDR3 loop spans 15 amino acids. The germline CDR1 and CDR2 sequences are ENHRY and SYGVKD. Trimming took 4 bases from V and 10 from J; bases not matched to a gene: 12. The CDR3 reads CAISGMGQGREHYTF. The CDR3 DNA reads as TGTGCCATCAGTGGAATGGGACAGGGGAGGGAACACTACACCTTC.

The rearrangement joins TRBV12-3 or TRBV12-4 to TRBJ2-7; maybe TRBD1 (6 bases). With 4 bases removed from V and 5 bases from J, the gap between germline ends came to 12 bases. This CDR3 spans 13 amino acids. CDR3 protein: CASSSYRENEQYF. CDR3 DNA: TGTGCCAGCAGTTCATACAGGGAAAACGAGCAGTACTTC.

This chain joins TRBV2 and TRBJ1-1; maybe TRBD1 (5 bases). The CDR3 contains 12 residues. Trimming removed 4 bases at V and 6 bases at J, with 9 bases between. Germline CDR1 is SNHLY and CDR2 is FYNNEI. This CDR3 reads CASSVTVPEAFF. The CDR3 region has the DNA TGTGCCAGCAGTGTGACAGTCCCTGAAGCTTTCTTT.

The chain carries TRBV30 and TRBJ1-2; 9 bases map to TRBD1. The CDR3 runs 16 residues. V lost 3 bases and J lost 2; bases outside the gene matches: 10. The germline V gene has CDR1 GTSNPN and CDR2 SVGIG (reference sequence). The CDR3 spells CAWSETPGQGNYGYTF. In DNA, the CDR3 is TGTGCCTGGAGCGAAACACCGGGACAGGGAAACTATGGCTACACCTTC.

V usage is TRBV19 and J usage is TRBJ1-1, with TRBD1 as a possible D gene (5 bases). Germline V lookup: CDR1 LNHDA, CDR2 SQIVND (reference sequence). The CDR3 length is 16 residues. Trimming removed 3 bases from V and 7 bases from J, with 21 bases in between. The CDR3 nucleotides read TGTGCCAGTAGTATCTCGCCGGGACGCCCGGGAGGTGAAGCTTTCTTT. It specifies CASSISPGRPGGEAFF.

CDR3 sequence reads: CSVNRGEAFF. The CDR3 region has the DNA TGCAGCGTAAACAGGGGGGAAGCTTTCTTT. The chain is built from TRBV29-1 and TRBJ1-1; 8 nucleotides agree with TRBD1. Per germline, CDR1 SQVTM and CDR2 ANQGSEA. Losses at the gene ends were 6 bases for V and 8 bases for J; bases not matched to a gene: 2. The CDR3 runs to 10 residues.

CDR3 bases: TGTGCCACCAGTGACACCGGGACATTGAACACCGGGGAGCTGTTTTTT. It encodes CATSDTGTLNTGELFF. The chain carries TRBV24-1 and TRBJ2-2, with D possibly matching TRBD1 (6 bases). V lost 4 bases and J lost 1, with 12 bases in between. Germline loops: CDR1 KGHDR, CDR2 SFDVKD. CDR3 length: 16 amino acids.